This T cell receptor beta chain is from a study of identical twins. Among all donors, each was a healthy Caucasian. V shed 10 bases and J 3 bases; nucleotides not matched to a gene: 10. The CDR3 is 15 amino acids. Unique molecular identifiers were present on the cDNA, which also gained a universal primer site by template switching. TCRdb ran MiXCR on the 5' RACE reads and lists one entry per CDR3 protein. The sample yields 1.5 million to 2 million distinct CDR3 sequences, about 32% seen once. The rearrangement links TRBV12-3 or TRBV12-4 to TRBJ2-7, with TRBD1 matching over 12 bases. Source material: cord blood. The sequence derives from a newborn girl in good health. As DNA, the CDR3 is TGTGCCACCCACCCAGGGACAGGGGGCCTCTACGAGCAGTACTTC. Residues: CATHPGTGGLYEQYF.